This entry is about one T cell receptor beta chain. With a J-beta primer mix and a sample-barcoded 5' primer, a second PCR ran roughly 7 to 11 cycles. TCRdb ran MiXCR on the 5' RACE reads and lists one entry per CDR3 protein. Of approximately 1,700,000 distinct CDR3 sequences listed, around 42% were seen once; the top ten hold about 23%. This sample is part of a study of blood T cells in healthy people across ages. Germline assignment: CDR1 SGHRS and CDR2 YFSETQ. Germline trimming cut 0 bases from V and 4 bases from J; bases unmatched to any gene: 5. There are 15 residues in the CDR3. This chain links TRBV5-1 with TRBJ2-3; 7 nucleotides match TRBD1. The source of this sequence is a human donor in good health. Sequenced input: blood. CDR3 sequence: CASSLVGQAADTQYF. As DNA, the CDR3 is TGCGCCAGCAGCTTGGTTGGACAGGCCGCAGATACGCAGTATTTT.